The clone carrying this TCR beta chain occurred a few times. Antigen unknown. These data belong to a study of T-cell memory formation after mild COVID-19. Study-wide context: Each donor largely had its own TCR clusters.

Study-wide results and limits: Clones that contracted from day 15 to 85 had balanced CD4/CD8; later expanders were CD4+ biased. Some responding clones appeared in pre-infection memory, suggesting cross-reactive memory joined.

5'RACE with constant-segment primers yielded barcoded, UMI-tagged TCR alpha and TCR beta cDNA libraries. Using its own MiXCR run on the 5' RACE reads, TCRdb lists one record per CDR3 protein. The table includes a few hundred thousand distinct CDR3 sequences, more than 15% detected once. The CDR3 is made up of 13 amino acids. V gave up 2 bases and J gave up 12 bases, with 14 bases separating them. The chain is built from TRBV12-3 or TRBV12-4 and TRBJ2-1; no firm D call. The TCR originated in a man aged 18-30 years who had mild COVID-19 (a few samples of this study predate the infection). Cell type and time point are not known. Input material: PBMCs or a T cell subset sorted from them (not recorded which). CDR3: CASSLNRSGGQFF. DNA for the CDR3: TGTGCCAGCAGTTTAAATAGGTCGGGCGGGCAGTTCTTC.